The clone carrying this T cell receptor beta chain was recorded at least ten times. Its antigen is not known. The germline V gene has CDR1 LGHNA and CDR2 YNFKEQ. V was pared by 1 base and J by 5 bases, with 10 bases of the junction left unmatched. This CDR3 region has 17 residues. These data originate in a study of blood T cells in healthy people across ages. Whole-study findings and limits: Relative to aged donors, long-lived donors carried more naive CD4+ cells and displayed higher diversity. Significant beta diversity loss was already apparent by age approximately 38, declining roughly linearly.

Sample-barcoded 5' priming and a J-beta primer mix drove a second PCR of about 6 to 12 cycles. TCRdb processed the 5' RACE reads anew with MiXCR; each CDR3 protein has one entry. The sample shows hundreds of thousands of distinct CDR3 sequences, 32% of them seen only once. The chain is built from TRBV4-2 and TRBJ2-3, with 9 positions matching TRBD2. This clonotype was obtained from an elderly woman in good health. Input material: blood. This chain's CDR3 is CASSQGRGGTIRDTQYF. CDR3 sequence (DNA): TGTGCCAGCAGCCAAGGGCGGGGGGGGACCATCCGAGATACGCAGTATTTT.